This T cell receptor (beta chain) was recorded in a study of beta chain features in type 1 diabetes. The study, taken as a whole, reports: In all four CD4+ subsets, TCRB CDR3 length was significantly, moderately reduced in type 1 diabetes.

The sequenced template was cDNA made from the entire isolated RNA. TCRdb keeps only in-frame clones here, not all; method: immunoSEQ multiplex PCR. The data contain about 280,000 clones, over 12% of them singletons. To note about this clone: The antigen is not known.

Between the trimmed V and J ends, which lost 4 bases and 7 bases, there was a span of 11 bases. The CDR3 runs to 11 residues. Germline CDR1 reads GTSNPN; CDR2 reads SVGIG (reference sequence). The chain couples TRBV30 to TRBJ2-7; unclear D gene. This TCR came from a man aged 18 to 35 with type 1 diabetes. Sequencing was carried out using naive CD4+ T cells from blood. The DNA for the CDR3 is TGTGCCTGGACCTCAGTCGGGGAGCAGTACTTC. The encoded protein is CAWTSVGEQYF.